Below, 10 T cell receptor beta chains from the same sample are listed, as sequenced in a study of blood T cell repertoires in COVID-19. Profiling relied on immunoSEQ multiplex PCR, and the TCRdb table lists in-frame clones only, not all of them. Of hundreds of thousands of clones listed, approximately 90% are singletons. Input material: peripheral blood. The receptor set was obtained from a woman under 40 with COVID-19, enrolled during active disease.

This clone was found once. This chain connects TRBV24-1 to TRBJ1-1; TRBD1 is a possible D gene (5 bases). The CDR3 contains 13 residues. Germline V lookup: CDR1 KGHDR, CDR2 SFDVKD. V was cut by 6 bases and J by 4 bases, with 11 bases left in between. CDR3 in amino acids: CATSLGGFTEAFF. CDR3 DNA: TGTGCCACCAGTCTGGGGGGGTTCACTGAAGCTTTCTTT.

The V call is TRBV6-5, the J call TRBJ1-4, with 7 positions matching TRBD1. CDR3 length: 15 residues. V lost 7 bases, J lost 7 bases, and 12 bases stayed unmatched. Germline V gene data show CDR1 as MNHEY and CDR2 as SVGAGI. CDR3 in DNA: TGTGCCAGCAAACTAGAGGGGGCAGGGACTGAAAAACTGTTTTTT. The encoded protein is CASKLEGAGTEKLFF.

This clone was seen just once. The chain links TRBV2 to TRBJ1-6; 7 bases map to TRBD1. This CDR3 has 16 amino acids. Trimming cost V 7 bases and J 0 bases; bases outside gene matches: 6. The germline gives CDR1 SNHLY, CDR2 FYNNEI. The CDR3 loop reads CASKGQLSSYNSPLHF. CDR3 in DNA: TGTGCCAGCAAGGGACAGTTAAGCTCCTATAATTCACCCCTCCACTTT.

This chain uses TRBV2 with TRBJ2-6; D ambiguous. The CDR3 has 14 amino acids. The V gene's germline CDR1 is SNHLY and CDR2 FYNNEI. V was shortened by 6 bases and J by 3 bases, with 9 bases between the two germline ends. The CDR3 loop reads CASRRLSGANVLTF. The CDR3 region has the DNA TGTGCCAGCAGGCGGCTTAGTGGGGCCAACGTCCTGACTTTC.

The CDR3 sequence: CASSQDGQNYGYTF. The CDR3 coding sequence is TGTGCCAGCAGCCAAGATGGCCAGAACTATGGCTACACCTTC. The chain combines TRBV4-2 with TRBJ1-2, with D unclear. V was trimmed by 0 bases and J by 2 bases, leaving 7 bases between them. Germline loops: CDR1 LGHNA, CDR2 YNFKEQ. The CDR3 loop spans 14 amino acids.

CDR3 loop: CASSPFRGEQFF. In DNA form, the CDR3 reads TGTGCCAGTAGTCCTTTCCGGGGGGAGCAGTTCTTC. The genes are TRBV19 and TRBJ2-1, with D tentatively TRBD2 (6 bases). Between the trimmed V and J ends, which lost 5 bases and 10 bases, there was a span of 12 bases. CDR1 and CDR2 from the germline V gene are LNHDA and SQIVND (reference sequence). The length of the CDR3 is 12 residues.

The CDR3 DNA sequence: TGTGCCAGCAGCTTAGTGTCTGGGGCTGGAGATACGCAGTATTTT. Translated, it gives CASSLVSGAGDTQYF. The chain employs TRBV7-9 and TRBJ2-3; D may be TRBD1 (5 bases). There are 15 residues in the CDR3. With 1 base removed from V and 5 bases from J, the gap between germline ends came to 13 bases. Looked up from germline, CDR1 is SEHNR and CDR2 is FQNEAQ (reference sequence).

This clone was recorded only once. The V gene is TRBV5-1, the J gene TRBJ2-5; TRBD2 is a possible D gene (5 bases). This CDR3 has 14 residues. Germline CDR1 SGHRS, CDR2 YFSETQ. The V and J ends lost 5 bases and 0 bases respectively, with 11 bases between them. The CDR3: CASSNNGNQETQYF. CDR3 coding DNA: TGCGCCAGCAGTAACAACGGGAACCAAGAGACCCAGTACTTC.

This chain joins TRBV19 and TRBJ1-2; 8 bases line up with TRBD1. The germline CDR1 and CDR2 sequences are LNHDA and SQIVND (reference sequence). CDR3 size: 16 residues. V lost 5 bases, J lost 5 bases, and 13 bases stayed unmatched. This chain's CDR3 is CASSPWTGRTFYGYTF. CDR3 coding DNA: TGTGCCAGTAGTCCCTGGACAGGGAGGACCTTTTATGGCTACACCTTC.

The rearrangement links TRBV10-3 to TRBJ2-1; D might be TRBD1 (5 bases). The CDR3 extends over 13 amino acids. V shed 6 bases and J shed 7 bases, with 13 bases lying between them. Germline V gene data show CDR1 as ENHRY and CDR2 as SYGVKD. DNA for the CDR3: TGTGCCATCAGGCGTCAGGGTGCGAATGAGCAGTTCTTC. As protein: CAIRRQGANEQFF.